The text below deals with one T cell receptor (beta chain). RNA transcripts served as the template for amplifying TCR beta CDR3 regions. Researchers ran a first-round RT-PCR on the TCR CDR3 using the HTBI primer set. In TCRdb, the multiplex PCR reads were re-called with MiXCR into one record per CDR3 protein. The sample holds approximately 740,000 distinct CDR3 sequences, approximately 14% seen once. This specimen comes from a study of T cells in Graves' hyperthyroidism and ophthalmopathy. Sequencing was performed on blood. This clonotype was obtained from a woman aged 18-29 years with Graves' hyperthyroidism.

CDR3 bases: TGCGCCAGCAGCCAAGAAAGGGAGACAGGAGGAGGTGAAAAACTGTTTTTT. Its translation is CASSQERETGGGEKLFF. The rearrangement uses TRBV4-3 and TRBJ1-4; tentative D call: TRBD1 (6 bases). The CDR3 has 17 residues. Germline V gene sequence: CDR1 LGHNA, CDR2 YSLEER. V dropped 0 bases and J dropped 7 bases, with 18 bases sitting between them.